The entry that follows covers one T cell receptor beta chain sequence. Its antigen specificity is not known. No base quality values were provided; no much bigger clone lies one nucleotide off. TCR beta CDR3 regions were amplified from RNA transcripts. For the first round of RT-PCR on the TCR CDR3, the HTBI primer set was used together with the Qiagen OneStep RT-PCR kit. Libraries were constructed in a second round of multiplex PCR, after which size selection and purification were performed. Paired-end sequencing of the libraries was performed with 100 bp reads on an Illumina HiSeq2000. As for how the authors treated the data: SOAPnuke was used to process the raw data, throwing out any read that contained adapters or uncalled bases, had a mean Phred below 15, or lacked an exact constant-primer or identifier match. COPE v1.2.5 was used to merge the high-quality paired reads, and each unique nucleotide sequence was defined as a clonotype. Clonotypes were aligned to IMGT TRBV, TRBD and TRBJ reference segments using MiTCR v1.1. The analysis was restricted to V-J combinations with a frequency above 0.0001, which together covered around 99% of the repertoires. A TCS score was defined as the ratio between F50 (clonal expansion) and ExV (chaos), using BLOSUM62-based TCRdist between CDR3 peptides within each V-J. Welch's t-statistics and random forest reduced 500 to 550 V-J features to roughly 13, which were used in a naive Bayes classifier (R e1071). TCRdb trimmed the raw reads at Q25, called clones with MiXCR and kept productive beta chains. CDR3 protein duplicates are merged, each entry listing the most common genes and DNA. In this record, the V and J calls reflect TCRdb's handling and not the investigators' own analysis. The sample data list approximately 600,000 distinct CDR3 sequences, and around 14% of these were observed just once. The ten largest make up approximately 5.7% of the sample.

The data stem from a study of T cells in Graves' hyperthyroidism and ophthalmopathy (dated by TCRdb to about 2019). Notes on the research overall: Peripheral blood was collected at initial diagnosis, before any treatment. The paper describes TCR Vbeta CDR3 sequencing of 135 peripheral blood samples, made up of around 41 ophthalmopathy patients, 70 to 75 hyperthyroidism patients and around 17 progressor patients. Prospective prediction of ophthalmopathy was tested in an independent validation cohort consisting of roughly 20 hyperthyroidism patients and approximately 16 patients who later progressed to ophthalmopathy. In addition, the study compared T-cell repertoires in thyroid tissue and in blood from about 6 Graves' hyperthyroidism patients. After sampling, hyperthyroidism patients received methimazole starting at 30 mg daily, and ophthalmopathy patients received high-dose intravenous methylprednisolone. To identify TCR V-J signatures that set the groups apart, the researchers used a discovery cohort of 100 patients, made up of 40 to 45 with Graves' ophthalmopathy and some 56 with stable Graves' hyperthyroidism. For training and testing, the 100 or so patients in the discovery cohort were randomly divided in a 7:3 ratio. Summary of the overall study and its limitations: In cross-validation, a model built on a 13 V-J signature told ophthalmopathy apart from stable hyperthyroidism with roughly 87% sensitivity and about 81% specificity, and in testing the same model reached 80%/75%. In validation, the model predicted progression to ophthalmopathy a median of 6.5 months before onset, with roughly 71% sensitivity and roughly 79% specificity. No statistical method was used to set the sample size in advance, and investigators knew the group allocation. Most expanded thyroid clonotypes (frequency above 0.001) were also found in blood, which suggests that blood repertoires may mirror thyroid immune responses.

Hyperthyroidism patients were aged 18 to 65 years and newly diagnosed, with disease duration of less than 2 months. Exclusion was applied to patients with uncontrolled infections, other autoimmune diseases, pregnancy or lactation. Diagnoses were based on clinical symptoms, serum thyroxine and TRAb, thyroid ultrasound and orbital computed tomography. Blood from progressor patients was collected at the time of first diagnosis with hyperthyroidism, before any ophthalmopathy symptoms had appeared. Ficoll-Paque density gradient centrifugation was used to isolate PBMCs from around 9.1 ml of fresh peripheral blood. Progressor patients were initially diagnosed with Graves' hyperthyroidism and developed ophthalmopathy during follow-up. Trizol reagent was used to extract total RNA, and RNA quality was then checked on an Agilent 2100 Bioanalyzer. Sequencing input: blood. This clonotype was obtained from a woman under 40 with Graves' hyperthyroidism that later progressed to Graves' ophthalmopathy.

The CDR3 is CASSIAQGANRFEQYF. The nucleotide sequence is TGTGCCAGTAGTATAGCTCAAGGAGCGAATCGGTTTGAGCAGTACTTC. This chain is built from TRBV19 and TRBJ2-7; the D gene cannot be resolved reliably. Reading the germline V gene (reference sequence) gives CDR1 LNHDA and CDR2 SQIVND. There are 16 amino acids in the CDR3, from cysteine to phenylalanine inclusive. The DNA shown is the 48-base CDR3, in frame from base 1. V is cut by 1 base and J by 7 bases, and the space between the germline ends is 20 bases. Reference TRBV19 and TRBJ2-7 genes cover what lies past the CDR3, so the full variable domain is DGGITQSPKYLFRKEGQNVTLSCEQNLNHDAMYWYRQDPGQGLRLIYYSQIVNDFQKGDIAEGYSVSREKKESFPLTVTSAQKNPTAFYLCASSIAQGANRFEQYFGPGTRLTVT.